Given below is one T cell receptor (beta chain) in context. Antigen specificity is unknown. This sample is part of a study of graft-versus-host responses after intestinal transplantation. This CDR3 has 11 amino acids. With 8 bases removed from V and 9 bases from J, the gap between germline ends came to 11 bases. Per the germline V gene, CDR1 is MNHEY and CDR2 is SVGAGI. TCRdb keeps only in-frame clones here, not all; method: immunoSEQ multiplex PCR. The sample has under 85,000 clones; about 94% are singletons. The material was unstimulated CD8+ T cells sorted from spleen or lymph node cells, obtained before intestinal transplant. This chain links TRBV6-5 with TRBJ2-1, with D unresolved. This TCR was recovered from a human donor who received an intestinal transplant. CDR3 residues: CASGHGVEQFF. CDR3 sequence (DNA): TGTGCCAGCGGCCATGGGGTTGAGCAGTTCTTC.